The 26 T cell receptor beta chains given below trace back to one sample, sequenced in a study of shared clonotypes between healthy human individuals. The data were produced by immunoSEQ multiplex PCR, yet TCRdb's version contains in-frame clones alone and is incomplete. This table holds some 800,000 clones, 80% to 95% found once. CD45RO-negative, CCR7-selected cells formed the naive CD8 fraction, which excluded terminally differentiated effector memory CD45RA+ cells. The sequencing sample was made of naive CD8+ T cells sorted from blood. Every receptor here comes from a man aged 25 to 45 in good health.

The rearrangement uses TRBV10-3 and TRBJ2-7, with 7 bases matching TRBD1. The CDR3 is made up of 17 amino acids. Per germline, CDR1 ENHRY and CDR2 SYGVKD. V lost 0 bases, J lost 2 bases, and 10 bases stayed unmatched. DNA of the CDR3: TGTGCCATCAGTGAGTCGCCTATAGGACAGGTAGCCTACGAGCAGTACTTC. Amino acid sequence: CAISESPIGQVAYEQYF.

The genes are TRBV2 and TRBJ2-7; D is unresolved. Germline values: CDR1 SNHLY, CDR2 FYNNEI. Trimming removed 6 bases at V and 3 bases at J, with 12 bases between. The CDR3 extends over 13 amino acids. As DNA, the CDR3 is TGTGCCAGCAGCGGCAGGTCAAACTACGAGCAGTACTTC. Residues: CASSGRSNYEQYF.

The rearrangement joins TRBV9 to TRBJ2-1, with unresolved D. The germline V and J ends were trimmed by 3 bases and 9 bases, with 16 bases remaining between them. Germline CDR1 and CDR2: SGDLS and YYNGEE. This CDR3 is 14 amino acids long. The CDR3 here is CASSAGDDRGEQFF. The CDR3 DNA follows: TGTGCCAGCAGCGCTGGCGACGACCGTGGTGAGCAGTTCTTC.

This clone was counted once. The chain couples TRBV10-2 to TRBJ1-5; D not certain. V was clipped by 6 bases and J by 3 bases, with 9 bases between them. The germline V gene encodes CDR1 WSHSY and CDR2 SAAADI. The CDR3 length is 13 residues. The CDR3 DNA is TGCGCCAGCAGCCAGACACCCAATCAGCCCCAGCATTTT. This codes for CASSQTPNQPQHF.

This clone was observed once. The chain is built from TRBV19 and TRBJ2-1, with D uncertain. The CDR3 sequence is 18 residues long. Germline V gives CDR1 LNHDA, CDR2 SQIVND (reference sequence). Trimming removed 0 bases from V and 1 base from J, with 16 bases in between. DNA for the CDR3: TGTGCCAGTAGTATAGATCGTGCGAAGGGTTTATCCTACAATGAGCAGTTCTTC. Amino acids: CASSIDRAKGLSYNEQFF.

The chain couples TRBV27 to TRBJ2-3, with no clear D. Germline CDR1 reads MNHEY; CDR2 reads SMNVEV (reference sequence). V was clipped by 6 bases and J by 2 bases, with 21 bases between them. The CDR3 is made up of 17 amino acids. The CDR3 spells CASSPSLGPGYTDTQYF. The CDR3 bases are TGTGCCAGCAGCCCTTCCCTGGGCCCCGGCTACACAGATACGCAGTATTTT.

The V gene is TRBV4-2, the J gene TRBJ2-7; a weak D match, TRBD1 (5 bases). CDR3 length: 16 amino acids. Germline loops: CDR1 LGHNA, CDR2 YNFKEQ. V shed 0 bases and J shed 0 bases, with 12 bases lying between them. The CDR3 loop is CASSQDPTVISYEQYF. Here the CDR3 DNA reads TGTGCCAGCAGCCAAGACCCGACAGTTATCTCCTACGAGCAGTACTTC.

The V and J genes are TRBV27 and TRBJ1-4; the D gene is possibly TRBD1 (5 bases). Per the germline V gene, CDR1 is MNHEY and CDR2 is SMNVEV (reference sequence). Trimming left V 5 bases short and J 4 bases short, with 11 bases between. This CDR3 is 14 amino acids long. CDR3 in amino acids: CASSRGVHNEKLFF. In DNA form, the CDR3 reads TGTGCCAGCAGTCGGGGGGTCCATAATGAAAAACTGTTTTTT. Based on the CDR3 plus reference TRBV27 and TRBJ1-4, the full variable domain is EAQVTQNPRYLITVTGKKLTVTCSQNMNHEYMSWYRQDPGLGLRQIYYSMNVEVTDKGDVPEGYKVSRKEKRNFPLILESPSPNQTSLYFCASSRGVHNEKLFFGSGTQLSVL.

The rearrangement uses TRBV28 and TRBJ1-5; D is perhaps TRBD1 (6 bases). The CDR3 spans 14 residues. Germline V gives CDR1 MDHEN, CDR2 SYDVKM. V was pared by 4 bases and J by 4 bases, with 11 bases between. CDR3 sequence: CASSYREMNQPQHF. The CDR3 DNA reads TGTGCCAGCAGTTACAGGGAGATGAATCAGCCCCAGCATTTT. Using reference TRBV28 and TRBJ1-5 for the parts outside the CDR3, the full variable domain is DVKVTQSSRYLVKRTGEKVFLECVQDMDHENMFWYRQDPGLGLRLIYFSYDVKMKEKGDIPEGYSVSREKKERFSLILESASTNQTSMYLCASSYREMNQPQHFGDGTRLSIL.

The chain uses TRBV2 and TRBJ2-2, with D perhaps TRBD1 (6 bases). The germline V gene has CDR1 SNHLY and CDR2 FYNNEI. The V end was cut by 4 bases, the J end by 0 bases, with 9 bases between. There are 15 residues in the CDR3. CDR3 loop: CASSGGTTNTGELFF. The CDR3 DNA reads TGTGCCAGCAGTGGTGGGACAACGAACACCGGGGAGCTGTTTTTT.

As concerns this clone: Other nucleotide sequences in the sample specify the same CDR3. The V and J genes are TRBV7-9 and TRBJ1-5; D may be TRBD1 (5 bases). The V end lost 1 base, the J end lost 1 base, and 5 bases lay between the germline ends. Germline CDR1 and CDR2: SEHNR and FQNEAQ (reference sequence). The CDR3 runs to 14 residues. The CDR3 bases are TGTGCCAGCAGCTTAGAGGGGAGCAATCAGCCCCAGCATTTT. Amino acid sequence: CASSLEGSNQPQHF.

The CDR3 sequence: CATGDRESGNTIYF. The CDR3 DNA sequence: TGTGCCACCGGGGACAGAGAGTCTGGAAACACCATATATTTT. The chain has TRBV15 and TRBJ1-3; 7 bases fit TRBD1. This CDR3 is built from 14 residues. Per germline, CDR1 LNHNV and CDR2 YYDKDF (reference sequence). Unmatched junction bases numbered 5, after V lost 8 bases and J lost 1 base.

The V call is TRBV7-9, the J call TRBJ2-2, with D uncertain. Germline V gene lookup returns CDR1 SEHNR and CDR2 FQNEAQ (reference sequence). Trimming pared 5 bases from V and 7 bases from J, leaving 8 bases between. The CDR3 loop spans 12 amino acids. The CDR3 DNA follows: TGTGCCAGCAGCATCCCCGGCGGGGAGCTGTTTTTT. Protein sequence: CASSIPGGELFF.

The V and J genes are TRBV4-2 and TRBJ2-1, with D uncertain. CDR3 length equals 11 residues. Germline V gives CDR1 LGHNA, CDR2 YNFKEQ. The germline V and J ends were trimmed by 1 base and 6 bases, with 1 base remaining between them. DNA of the CDR3: TGTGCCAGCAGCCAAGTCAATGAGCAGTTCTTC. Translating it yields CASSQVNEQFF.

V gene TRBV11-2 combines with J gene TRBJ2-5, with D unclear. Germline CDR1 reads SGHAT; CDR2 reads FQNNGV. Trimming left V 5 bases short and J 5 bases short, with 18 bases between. CDR3 length equals 15 residues. The CDR3 DNA reads as TGTGCCAGCAGCAGTTGGGCGGAGCTGGGGGAGACCCAGTACTTC. This sequence encodes CASSSWAELGETQYF.

The rearrangement uses TRBV11-2 and TRBJ2-1, with no clear D. Germline CDR1 and CDR2: SGHAT and FQNNGV. Trimming removed 0 bases from V and 7 bases from J, with 7 bases in between. The CDR3 runs 13 residues. This chain's CDR3 is CASSLDPLNEQFF. The DNA for the CDR3 is TGTGCCAGCAGCTTAGACCCGTTGAATGAGCAGTTCTTC. Together with reference TRBV11-2 and TRBJ2-1, the CDR3 gives the full variable domain: EAGVAQSPRYKIIEKRQSVAFWCNPISGHATLYWYQQILGQGPKLLIQFQNNGVVDDSQLPKDRFSAERLKGVDSTLKIQPAKLEDSAVYLCASSLDPLNEQFFGPGTRLTVL.

The J gene is TRBJ1-3, the V gene TRBV18; D unresolved. V shed 2 bases and J shed 0 bases, with 5 bases lying between them. The CDR3 covers 14 residues. Germline CDR1 is KGHSH and CDR2 is LQKENI. As DNA, the CDR3 is TGTGCCAGCTCACCAGGGAGCTCTGGAAACACCATATATTTT. It yields the protein CASSPGSSGNTIYF.

This chain uses TRBV28 with TRBJ1-2; D is unresolved. V was trimmed by 5 bases and J by 6 bases, leaving 22 bases between them. Germline CDR1 is MDHEN and CDR2 is SYDVKM. The CDR3 covers 16 residues. CDR3 bases: TGTGCCAGCAGTCAGCACCCCCGGGCCCCAAACGATGGCTACACCTTC. Translation gives CASSQHPRAPNDGYTF.

The chain uses TRBV5-1 and TRBJ2-4; TRBD2 matches 16 bases. Germline CDR1 SGHRS, CDR2 YFSETQ. This CDR3 is built from 18 residues. With V trimmed by 3 bases and J by 7 bases, 10 bases remained unmatched. The CDR3 DNA sequence: TGCGCCAGCAGCTGGGGACTAGCGGGAGGGCCGGGGGTGAACATTCAGTACTTC. Amino acid sequence: CASSWGLAGGPGVNIQYF.

CDR3 DNA sequence: TGTGCCAGCAGTCCCTTAGCGGGATTTACGGATACGCAGTATTTT. Protein sequence: CASSPLAGFTDTQYF. This chain links TRBV28 with TRBJ2-3; 8 bases match TRBD2. V lost 5 bases to trimming and J lost 6 bases; unmatched junction nucleotides: 10. The CDR3 runs 15 residues. From germline, CDR1 is MDHEN and CDR2 SYDVKM.

The DNA of the CDR3 is TGTGCCAGCCATAACGGATGGCAGGGGGACGGAAACACCATATATTTT. Translation: CASHNGWQGDGNTIYF. The rearrangement links TRBV7-9 to TRBJ1-3; 7 nucleotides agree with TRBD1. The CDR3 totals 16 residues. Germline V gene sequence: CDR1 SEHNR, CDR2 FQNEAQ (reference sequence). V lost 8 bases, J lost 4 bases, and 14 bases stayed unmatched.

This chain links TRBV7-6 with TRBJ2-3, with D perhaps TRBD1 or TRBD2 (5 bases each). There are 15 residues in the CDR3. Trimming removed 6 bases from V and 0 bases from J, with 13 bases in between. Per the germline V gene, CDR1 is SGHVS and CDR2 is FNYEAQ. CDR3 loop: CASSLRGRSTDTQYF. Here the CDR3 DNA reads TGTGCCAGCAGTCTCCGGGGCCGGAGCACAGATACGCAGTATTTT.

The gene calls are TRBV15 and TRBJ2-2; D not resolved. V lost 0 bases and J lost 9, with 11 bases in between. This CDR3 comprises 14 residues. Per the germline V gene, CDR1 is LNHNV and CDR2 is YYDKDF (reference sequence). The CDR3 region is CATSRDQSSRELFF. The DNA of the CDR3 is TGTGCCACCAGCAGAGATCAATCTTCGAGGGAGCTGTTTTTT.

The count of this clone is one. The chain has TRBV6-1 and TRBJ2-7; 8 nucleotides line up with TRBD2. Trimming removed 8 bases from V and 2 bases from J; junction bases left unmatched: 8. The CDR3 spans 14 residues. Per germline, CDR1 MNHNS and CDR2 SASEGT. CDR3 loop: CASGGLVSPYEQYF. The CDR3, as DNA: TGTGCCAGCGGGGGACTAGTGAGTCCCTACGAGCAGTACTTC.

The chain is built from TRBV28 and TRBJ1-5; TRBD1 might be the D (5 bases). V lost 6 bases to trimming and J lost 2 bases, with 14 bases between them. CDR3 length: 15 amino acids. Germline CDR1 MDHEN, CDR2 SYDVKM. CDR3 in DNA: TGTGCCAGCAGACCAGGGAGATATGGCAATCAGCCCCAGCATTTT. Translated: CASRPGRYGNQPQHF.

The chain combines TRBV28 with TRBJ1-1, with TRBD1 matching 7 bases. This CDR3 contains 13 residues. CDR1 MDHEN and CDR2 SYDVKM come from the germline V gene. V shed 6 bases and J 5 bases; nucleotides not matched to a gene: 6. CDR3 loop: CASRRGGWTEAFF. The CDR3 DNA follows: TGTGCCAGCAGACGAGGGGGCTGGACTGAAGCTTTCTTT.